The source of this TCR beta chain is a study of blood T cell repertoires in COVID-19. Across the study: The United States, Italy and Spain provided the acute and convalescent COVID-19 samples. PBMCs, B-cell-depleted T cells, or T cells provided the cDNA or gDNA that made up the material.

In the original processing: Quantification of nucleated cells was approximated via reference gene primer amplification. Assay: immunoSEQ multiplex PCR; the TCRdb copy retains only in-frame clones and omits some. That table furnishes V, J and clone size, whereas the DNA furnished D and trimming. The sample has about 150,000 clones, around 87% seen once. The sequenced material came from peripheral blood. The receptor was isolated from a woman in her forties with acute or convalescent COVID-19.

Here the CDR3 DNA reads TGTGCCACAGACAGGGGGAGGAATGAGCAGTTCTTC. Translation gives CATDRGRNEQFF. The V call is TRBV15, the J call TRBJ2-1; 9 bases map to TRBD1. V lost 9 bases and J lost 7; bases outside the gene matches: 4. This CDR3 region has 12 residues. CDR1 LNHNV and CDR2 YYDKDF come from the germline V gene (reference sequence).